The 2 T cell receptor beta chains presented below share a single source sample, sequenced in a study of OX40 agonist ivuxolimab in advanced cancers. TCRdb keeps only in-frame clones here, not all; method: immunoSEQ multiplex PCR. The sample carries approximately 84,000 clones, roughly nine tenths recorded once. The sequenced sample was CD4+ or CD8+ T cells sorted from blood, obtained in a trial of the OX40 agonist ivuxolimab. The receptors were sampled from an adult with an advanced solid tumor such as melanoma, head and neck, liver or kidney cancer.

The genes are TRBV4-1 and TRBJ2-3; D gene ambiguous. The germline CDR1 and CDR2 sequences are MGHRA and YSYEKL. CDR3 length: 15 residues. V lost 0 bases and J 6 bases, leaving 13 bases between the germline ends. CDR3 region: CASSQDLIPRDTQYF. The CDR3 region has the DNA TGCGCCAGCAGCCAAGATCTTATCCCCCGGGATACGCAGTATTTT.

The chain has TRBV6-1 and TRBJ1-6; 8 nucleotides align to TRBD1. V was clipped by 7 bases and J by 5 bases; unmatched bases: 4. Looked up from germline, CDR1 is MNHNS and CDR2 is SASEGT. This CDR3 is 14 amino acids long. DNA of the CDR3: TGTGCCAGCACTGCGACAGGGGATAATTCACCCCTCCACTTT. Amino acid sequence: CASTATGDNSPLHF.